Following are 29 T cell receptor beta chains from one sample sequenced in a study of shared clonotypes between healthy human individuals. Using immunoSEQ multiplex PCR, the repertoire was profiled, and TCRdb retains in-frame clones only, with some absent. The sample lists some 1,600,000 clones; nearly 99% were seen once. Sequencing used naive CD4+ T cells sorted from blood. Subset meaning: CD45RA+ positively selected. These receptors were obtained from a young man in good health.

This chain uses TRBV27 with TRBJ2-7, with D tentatively TRBD1 (5 bases). The CDR3 has 14 residues. Between the trimmed V and J ends, which lost 3 bases and 7 bases, there was a span of 16 bases. The germline V gene has CDR1 MNHEY and CDR2 SMNVEV (reference sequence). CDR3 region: CASSFTAQVGEQYF. The CDR3, as DNA: TGTGCCAGCAGTTTCACCGCACAGGTAGGGGAGCAGTACTTC.

This chain links TRBV15 with TRBJ2-1; possibly TRBD1 or TRBD2 for D (8 bases each). This CDR3 has 16 residues. V was shortened by 0 bases and J by 6 bases, with 15 bases between the two germline ends. Germline V gives CDR1 LNHNV, CDR2 YYDKDF (reference sequence). DNA for the CDR3: TGTGCCACCAGCAGAGATAGCGGGACAGGACGCAATGAGCAGTTCTTC. This sequence encodes CATSRDSGTGRNEQFF.

This rearrangement joins TRBV27 to TRBJ2-2; 7 nucleotides line up with TRBD2. The trim removed 2 bases at V and 4 bases at J, leaving 4 bases unmatched. CDR1 and CDR2 from the germline V gene are MNHEY and SMNVEV (reference sequence). There are 15 residues in the CDR3. CDR3 nucleotide sequence: TGTGCCAGCAGTTTACTTACGGGGGGCACCGGGGAGCTGTTTTTT. Translating gives CASSLLTGGTGELFF.

This clone was counted a single time. The chain recombines TRBV15 with TRBJ2-7, with TRBD2 matching over 11 bases. The CDR3 extends over 14 amino acids. Per germline, CDR1 LNHNV and CDR2 YYDKDF (reference sequence). The ends lost 6 bases at V and 3 bases at J; junction bases unmatched: 4. CDR3 protein: CATRTSGEGYEQYF. DNA for the CDR3: TGTGCCACCAGGACTAGCGGGGAAGGCTACGAGCAGTACTTC.

CDR3 coding DNA: TGTGCCAGCAGCCGCGGGGGGCCAGATACGCAGTATTTT. Protein product: CASSRGGPDTQYF. V and J are TRBV7-9 and TRBJ2-3, with 8 bases that match TRBD2. With V trimmed by 5 bases and J by 4 bases, 2 bases remained unmatched. CDR1 and CDR2 (germline): SEHNR, FQNEAQ (reference sequence). This CDR3 is built from 13 residues.

V and J are TRBV30 and TRBJ1-1; D may be TRBD1 (5 bases). Trimming left V 0 bases short and J 6 bases short, with 11 bases between. Germline V gives CDR1 GTSNPN, CDR2 SVGIG (reference sequence). The CDR3 is made up of 13 amino acids. The DNA for the CDR3 is TGTGCCTGGAGTGTCAGGGTATTGGCTGAAGCTTTCTTT. Amino acids: CAWSVRVLAEAFF. Together with reference TRBV30 and TRBJ1-1, the CDR3 gives the full variable domain: SQTIHQWPATLVQPVGSPLSLECTVEGTSNPNLYWYRQAAGRGLQLLFYSVGIGQISSEVPQNLSASRPQDRQFILSSKKLLLSDSGFYLCAWSVRVLAEAFFGQGTRLTVV.

The V call is TRBV5-4, the J call TRBJ1-2; TRBD1 matches at 12 bases. CDR1 and CDR2 from the germline V gene are SGHNT and YYREEE (reference sequence). The junction had 1 base not matched to a gene; V was cut back by 0 bases and J by 4 bases. This CDR3 has 15 residues. CDR3 sequence: CASSLGGQGAYGYTF. As DNA, the CDR3 is TGTGCCAGCAGCTTGGGGGGACAGGGGGCCTATGGCTACACCTTC.

V usage is TRBV16 and J usage is TRBJ1-1, with no clear D. The CDR3 is made up of 15 amino acids. Trimming stripped 4 bases from V and 3 bases from J, with 15 bases between. Per the germline V gene, CDR1 is KGHSY and CDR2 is FQNENV. In DNA form, the CDR3 reads TGTGCCAGCAGCCCGCGAGGGAGGGAATACACTGAAGCTTTCTTT. Translation gives CASSPRGREYTEAFF.

This clone has just one count. The genes are TRBV28 and TRBJ2-3; possible D gene TRBD2, 6 bases. CDR3 length equals 16 residues. V dropped 6 bases and J dropped 8 bases, with 24 bases sitting between them. Germline V gene data show CDR1 as MDHEN and CDR2 as SYDVKM. CDR3 sequence: CASRYDSGPARRTQYF. CDR3 in DNA: TGTGCCAGCAGGTACGATAGCGGCCCTGCCCGGCGTACGCAGTATTTT.

This sequence joins TRBV5-1 and TRBJ2-3; 8 nucleotides agree with TRBD2. J gave up 0 bases and V 0 bases, and 9 bases lay outside the gene matches. Germline V gene lookup returns CDR1 SGHRS and CDR2 YFSETQ. This CDR3 spans 18 amino acids. The CDR3 nucleotides read TGCGCCAGCAGCTTGGGACTCGCGGGACTAGAGAGCACAGATACGCAGTATTTT. Amino acid sequence: CASSLGLAGLESTDTQYF.

The V gene is TRBV5-6, the J gene TRBJ2-4; D is unresolved. V lost 0 bases, J lost 0 bases, and 7 bases lay in between. The germline V gene encodes CDR1 SGHDT and CDR2 YYEEEE. The CDR3 is 15 amino acids. For the CDR3, the DNA is TGTGCCAGCAGCTTGGATCACCGAGCCAAAAACATTCAGTACTTC. Translation: CASSLDHRAKNIQYF.

In regard to this clone: A junction boundary mismatches the germline segment, possibly from a read error. CDR3 in DNA: TGTGCCAGCAGTGAAATTTTCCGAGGGCAGGGCTCCTTC. It specifies CASSEIFRGQGSF. The V and J genes are TRBV6-1 and TRBJ2-7, with D perhaps being TRBD1 or TRBD2 (5 bases each). This CDR3 contains 13 residues. Germline values: CDR1 MNHNS, CDR2 SASEGT.

The J gene is TRBJ2-1, the V gene TRBV5-1; weak D call: TRBD2 (6 bases). Deletions cut 4 bases from V and 4 bases from J, with 15 bases between. Germline loops: CDR1 SGHRS, CDR2 YFSETQ. The CDR3 loop spans 15 amino acids. As DNA, the CDR3 is TGCGCCAGCAGCCCCCCCCTCGGGAGTTACAATGAGCAGTTCTTC. Protein: CASSPPLGSYNEQFF.

The rearrangement joins TRBV11-2 to TRBJ2-3, with a tentative D call TRBD2 (6 bases). This CDR3 is 13 amino acids long. Germline V gives CDR1 SGHAT, CDR2 FQNNGV. The ends were cut back, 4 bases at V and 8 bases at J, with 13 bases in the middle. The CDR3 DNA sequence: TGTGCCAGCAGCTCCTGGGGACTCGCTACGCAGTATTTT. This translates into CASSSWGLATQYF.

The V and J genes are TRBV7-3 and TRBJ2-1; tentatively, D is TRBD2 (5 bases). CDR3 length: 14 residues. V dropped 2 bases and J dropped 6 bases, with 11 bases sitting between them. Germline assignment: CDR1 SGHTA and CDR2 FQGTGA. CDR3 DNA: TGTGCCAGCAGCTTAGGTTCACTAGGCAATGAGCAGTTCTTC. Its translation: CASSLGSLGNEQFF.

In this sample, this clone turned up once. This chain uses TRBV18 with TRBJ2-5, with a tentative D call TRBD1 (6 bases). The J call is in doubt because the DNA end fits TRBJ2-7 better. CDR3 size: 14 residues. The germline V gene has CDR1 KGHSH and CDR2 LQKENI. The CDR3 region has the DNA TGTGCCAGCTCACCAAGGGACATCTCCTACGAGCAGTACTTC. Protein product: CASSPRDISYEQYF.

V usage is TRBV7-9 and J usage is TRBJ1-1; D may be TRBD1 (6 bases). The germline V gene encodes CDR1 SEHNR and CDR2 FQNEAQ (reference sequence). V dropped 0 bases and J dropped 1 base, with 15 bases sitting between them. The CDR3 runs 17 residues. The CDR3 reads CASSLALELRGNTEAFF. CDR3 nucleotide sequence: TGTGCCAGCAGCTTAGCGCTCGAACTCAGGGGGAACACTGAAGCTTTCTTT.

V usage is TRBV7-9 and J usage is TRBJ2-5; D call uncertain. Trimming left V 4 bases short and J 5 bases short, with 8 bases between. This CDR3 spans 12 amino acids. Germline CDR1 SEHNR, CDR2 FQNEAQ (reference sequence). This chain's CDR3 is CASSSRAETQYF. The DNA of the CDR3 is TGTGCCAGCAGCTCCCGGGCGGAGACCCAGTACTTC.

The chain combines TRBV7-9 with TRBJ1-1; no clear D. The germline gives CDR1 SEHNR, CDR2 FQNEAQ (reference sequence). V lost 5 bases to trimming and J lost 0 bases, with 13 bases between them. The CDR3 consists of 15 residues. CDR3 sequence: CASSPGGGLNTEAFF. The CDR3 region has the DNA TGTGCCAGCAGCCCCGGAGGAGGTTTGAACACTGAAGCTTTCTTT.

The chain combines TRBV10-3 with TRBJ2-2; 7 nucleotides match TRBD2. Germline V CDR1 and CDR2: ENHRY, SYGVKD. CDR3 length: 13 residues. Germline trimming cut 11 bases from V and 6 bases from J; bases unmatched to any gene: 9. The DNA for the CDR3 is TGTGCCTCGGGGGAGGGGTTTCCCGGGGAGCTGTTTTTT. It is translated as CASGEGFPGELFF.

Worth noting for this clone: Other DNA sequences in this specimen translate into the identical CDR3. The chain is built from TRBV4-1 and TRBJ1-2, with TRBD1 identical over 7 bases. Germline assignment: CDR1 MGHRA and CDR2 YSYEKL. The CDR3 sequence is 14 residues long. V shed 1 base and J 4 bases; nucleotides not matched to a gene: 3. Written as DNA, the CDR3 is TGCGCCAGCAGCCAAGCGGGACAGCGCTATGGCTACACCTTC. Translated, it gives CASSQAGQRYGYTF.

The chain employs TRBV28 and TRBJ1-1; perhaps TRBD1 as D (5 bases). Germline loops: CDR1 MDHEN, CDR2 SYDVKM. The ends were cut back, 5 bases at V and 2 bases at J, with 12 bases in the middle. This CDR3 comprises 14 residues. The CDR3 region is CASSGWGVNTEAFF. CDR3 DNA: TGTGCCAGCAGTGGATGGGGGGTAAACACTGAAGCTTTCTTT.

The rearrangement uses TRBV5-6 and TRBJ2-1; D is unclear. V gave up 0 bases and J gave up 2 bases, with 6 bases separating them. This CDR3 region has 14 residues. Germline-derived CDR1 and CDR2 are SGHDT and YYEEEE. The CDR3 protein is CASSLGPAYNEQFF. CDR3 DNA sequence: TGTGCCAGCAGCTTGGGACCCGCCTACAATGAGCAGTTCTTC.

The chain couples TRBV5-4 to TRBJ2-5, with D possibly TRBD2 on 6 matching bases. Deletions cut 4 bases from V and 5 bases from J, with 12 bases between. CDR3 size: 13 residues. Per the germline V gene, CDR1 is SGHNT and CDR2 is YYREEE (reference sequence). The CDR3 protein is CASSLGGDETQYF. CDR3 DNA sequence: TGTGCCAGCAGCCTCGGAGGGGATGAGACCCAGTACTTC.

The rearrangement joins TRBV5-1 to TRBJ2-2; 13 bases are a match to TRBD2. Trimming took 3 bases from V and 4 from J; bases not matched to a gene: 6. The CDR3 runs 17 residues. CDR1 and CDR2 from the germline V gene are SGHRS and YFSETQ. The CDR3 region is CASSWGLAGSLTGELFF. The CDR3 DNA reads TGCGCCAGCAGCTGGGGACTAGCGGGAAGCCTCACCGGGGAGCTGTTTTTT.

This chain connects TRBV7-9 to TRBJ2-1; D gene uncertain. Between the trimmed V and J ends, which lost 2 bases and 0 bases, there was a span of 17 bases. CDR1 and CDR2 (germline): SEHNR, FQNEAQ (reference sequence). The CDR3 runs to 18 residues. CDR3: CASSLSTIALSSYNEQFF. In DNA, the CDR3 is TGTGCCAGCAGCTTAAGCACCATCGCACTCAGCTCCTACAATGAGCAGTTCTTC.

The chain couples TRBV18 to TRBJ2-7; TRBD1 is a possible D gene (5 bases). The CDR3 length is 13 residues. Trimming left V 5 bases short and J 4 bases short, with 12 bases between. CDR1 is KGHSH, CDR2 LQKENI, per germline. The CDR3 coding sequence is TGTGCCAGCTCATCCTTGGCAGGGTACGAGCAGTACTTC. It yields the protein CASSSLAGYEQYF.

The V gene is TRBV5-1, the J gene TRBJ2-5, with TRBD1 matching over 9 bases. The CDR3 has 15 residues. CDR1 and CDR2 from the germline V gene are SGHRS and YFSETQ. Trimming removed 4 bases from V and 6 bases from J; junction bases left unmatched: 10. The CDR3 DNA follows: TGCGCCAGCAGCGCGGGACAGGGTTCATCTCAGACCCAGTACTTC. Translating it yields CASSAGQGSSQTQYF. The full variable domain, with the rest looked up from reference TRBV5-1 and TRBJ2-5, is KAGVTQTPRYLIKTRGQQVTLSCSPISGHRSVSWYQQTPGQGLQFLFEYFSETQRNKGNFPGRFSGRQFSNSRSEMNVSTLELGDSALYLCASSAGQGSSQTQYFGPGTRLLVL.

Only a few counts were recorded for this clone. This chain joins TRBV10-3 and TRBJ2-3, with a possible D match to TRBD1 (7 bases). The CDR3 length is 14 residues. The V end was cut by 8 bases, the J end by 2 bases, with 14 bases between. Germline CDR1 ENHRY, CDR2 SYGVKD. CDR3 nucleotide sequence: TGTGCCATCGGAGGGGGCCTTGACACAGATACGCAGTATTTT. Its protein is CAIGGGLDTDTQYF.